This passage covers 19 T cell receptor beta chains from one sample sequenced in a study of T cell repertoires in cytomegalovirus infection. Each CDR3 protein is one row after TCRdb ran MiXCR on the reads. The sample has about 260,000 distinct CDR3 sequences, roughly an eighth seen once. Material for sequencing was PBMCs. The receptors stem from a human donor in good health (CMV status not recorded). Some clones in this sample may be carry-over from other donors' samples.

This clonotype was seen at least ten times. The rearrangement uses TRBV7-3 and TRBJ2-5; D is tentatively TRBD1 or TRBD2 (5 bases each). This CDR3 has 16 amino acids. The germline V gene encodes CDR1 SGHTA and CDR2 FQGTGA. Trimming left V 2 bases short and J 5 bases short, with 18 bases between. CDR3 sequence reads: CASSLDRDAGLETQYF. The CDR3 bases are TGTGCCAGCAGCTTAGACCGGGACGCCGGATTGGAGACCCAGTACTTC.

This clonotype occurred many times. The chain is built from TRBV7-9 and TRBJ2-7; the D gene is possibly TRBD2 (6 bases). Germline V CDR1 and CDR2: SEHNR, FQNEAQ (reference sequence). The CDR3 has 15 amino acids. The V gene lost 4 bases and the J gene lost 7 bases, with 20 bases spanning the gap. The CDR3 is CASSSSWGLPGEQYF. CDR3 bases: TGTGCCAGCAGCTCAAGCTGGGGACTCCCAGGGGAGCAGTACTTC.

This clonotype was found a few times. The J gene is TRBJ2-5, the V gene TRBV20-1, with D possibly TRBD1 on 7 matching bases. V gave up 6 bases and J gave up 3 bases, with 11 bases separating them. The CDR3 covers 12 residues. Germline lookup yields CDR1 DFQATT and CDR2 SNEGSKA (reference sequence). The CDR3 loop reads CSAIRGEETQYF. CDR3 coding DNA: TGCAGTGCCATCAGGGGGGAAGAGACCCAGTACTTC.

This clonotype was seen only a few times. The chain couples TRBV20-1 to TRBJ2-3; tentatively, D is TRBD1 (6 bases). The germline CDR1 and CDR2 sequences are DFQATT and SNEGSKA (reference sequence). The CDR3 covers 13 residues. The germline V and J ends were trimmed by 1 base and 4 bases, with 9 bases remaining between them. The CDR3 nucleotides are TGCAGTGCTAGAGGGCAGGGGCCAGATACGCAGTATTTT. It codes for CSARGQGPDTQYF.

This clonotype has more than one count but fewer than ten. V usage is TRBV19 and J usage is TRBJ1-1, with TRBD1 matching 8 bases. Germline V CDR1 and CDR2: LNHDA, SQIVND (reference sequence). The J segment lost 9 bases and the V segment lost 7 bases, leaving 10 bases of the junction unmatched. The length of the CDR3 is 13 residues. CDR3 protein: CASKEDRVGKAFF. In nucleotides, the CDR3 is TGTGCCAGTAAAGAGGACAGGGTGGGAAAAGCTTTCTTT.

This clonotype appeared many times. This chain uses TRBV28 with TRBJ2-6; 8 positions agree with TRBD1. The germline V gene encodes CDR1 MDHEN and CDR2 SYDVKM. V was clipped by 2 bases and J by 10 bases; unmatched bases: 4. The CDR3 covers 14 residues. The CDR3 bases are TGTGCCAGCAGTTTAAGCACAGGGGGAAACGTCCTGACTTTC. Residues: CASSLSTGGNVLTF.

This clonotype was observed a handful of times. The J gene is TRBJ2-2, the V gene TRBV5-4; weak D call: TRBD2 (6 bases). V was shortened by 4 bases and J by 1 base, with 11 bases between the two germline ends. The CDR3 has 15 amino acids. Germline V gene sequence: CDR1 SGHNT, CDR2 YYREEE (reference sequence). CDR3 bases: TGTGCCAGCAGCGCCGGGACTTGGAACACCGGGGAGCTGTTTTTT. As protein: CASSAGTWNTGELFF.

This clonotype was seen more than once but under ten times. The chain combines TRBV7-8 with TRBJ1-4; D may be TRBD1 (6 bases). V gave up 8 bases and J gave up 7 bases, with 20 bases separating them. CDR1 and CDR2 (germline): SGHVS, FQNEAQ. The CDR3 consists of 15 residues. The chain's CDR3 is CASLPWGGQGEKLFF. In DNA, the CDR3 is TGTGCCAGCCTACCTTGGGGGGGCCAGGGTGAAAAACTGTTTTTT.

The CDR3 DNA is TGTGCCAGCATGAATAGTAACTATGGCTACACCTTC. Protein product: CASMNSNYGYTF. The chain uses TRBV2 and TRBJ1-2; D unclear. The V and J ends lost 7 bases and 1 base respectively, with 7 bases between them. This CDR3 is 12 amino acids long. Per germline, CDR1 SNHLY and CDR2 FYNNEI. The complete variable domain, with remaining parts taken from reference TRBV2 and TRBJ1-2, reads EPEVTQTPSHQVTQMGQEVILRCVPISNHLYFYWYRQILGQKVEFLVSFYNNEISEKSEIFDDQFSVERPDGSNFTLKIRSTKLEDSAMYFCASMNSNYGYTFGSGTRLTVV.

J is TRBJ2-7 and V is TRBV19; 9 nucleotides agree with TRBD1. V dropped 5 bases and J dropped 5; count of bases not matched to a gene: 7. Germline values: CDR1 LNHDA, CDR2 SQIVND (reference sequence). The CDR3 contains 14 residues. CDR3 amino acids: CASSERDRVHEQYF. The DNA of the CDR3 is TGTGCCAGTAGTGAACGGGACAGGGTTCACGAGCAGTACTTC.

The CDR3 DNA reads TGCAGTGCTACACCCCGGGTTACGAACACCGGGGAGCTGTTTTTT. Protein product: CSATPRVTNTGELFF. The V call is TRBV20-1, the J call TRBJ2-2; no clear D. The germline CDR1 and CDR2 sequences are DFQATT and SNEGSKA (reference sequence). The CDR3 is 15 residues long. The germline V and J ends were trimmed by 4 bases and 0 bases, with 12 bases remaining between them.

In nucleotides, the CDR3 is TGTGCCAGCTCACCACGGGACATCGGCAATCAGCCCCAGCATTTT. This gives the protein CASSPRDIGNQPQHF. The chain carries TRBV18 and TRBJ1-5; TRBD1 is a possible D gene (6 bases). CDR1 is KGHSH and CDR2 is LQKENI in the germline V gene. Trimming removed 1 base at V and 2 bases at J, with 9 bases between. This CDR3 contains 15 residues.

This clonotype occurred a few times. The chain couples TRBV28 to TRBJ2-1; 8 nucleotides line up with TRBD1. With 5 bases clipped from V and 6 bases from J, the junction kept 9 bases outside the gene matches. The germline V gene has CDR1 MDHEN and CDR2 SYDVKM. The CDR3 has 15 amino acids. CDR3 DNA: TGTGCCAGCAGTGCACCTTGGACAGGGTCCAATGAGCAGTTCTTC. This translates into CASSAPWTGSNEQFF.

This clonotype was counted at least ten times. The chain recombines TRBV7-9 with TRBJ1-1; perhaps TRBD1 as D (5 bases). The CDR3 covers 14 residues. Trimming left V 5 bases short and J 3 bases short, with 13 bases between. Per germline, CDR1 SEHNR and CDR2 FQNEAQ (reference sequence). The CDR3 loop reads CASSDLTGYTEAFF. The CDR3 DNA reads as TGTGCCAGCAGCGATCTAACAGGTTACACTGAAGCTTTCTTT.

The V gene is TRBV5-1, the J gene TRBJ2-1; unclear D gene. Trimming removed 6 bases from V and 3 bases from J, with 4 bases in between. This CDR3 is 11 amino acids long. Germline assignment: CDR1 SGHRS and CDR2 YFSETQ. CDR3 sequence (DNA): TGCGCCAGCAACAACTACAATGAGCAGTTCTTC. This encodes CASNNYNEQFF.

The rearrangement joins TRBV5-8 to TRBJ1-1; no firm D call. This CDR3 comprises 8 residues. V was pared by 4 bases and J by 12 bases, with 4 bases between. Germline lookup yields CDR1 SGHTS and CDR2 YDEGEE. CDR3 DNA: TGTGCCAGCAGCAGGACTTTCTTT. Encoded protein: CASSRTFF.

The chain has TRBV20-1 and TRBJ1-5; unclear D gene. There are 16 residues in the CDR3. Trimming removed 0 bases at V and 4 bases at J, with 16 bases between. Germline loops: CDR1 DFQATT, CDR2 SNEGSKA (reference sequence). This CDR3 reads CSARDLLLGENQPQHF. DNA for the CDR3: TGCAGTGCTAGAGATTTGCTTCTTGGTGAAAATCAGCCCCAGCATTTT.

The sample holds many counts of this clonotype. CDR3 sequence reads: CASSSNRATGELFF. The CDR3 DNA is TGTGCCAGCAGTTCTAACAGGGCCACCGGGGAGCTGTTTTTT. The chain employs TRBV12-3 or TRBV12-4 and TRBJ2-2, with D perhaps TRBD1 (6 bases). V was clipped by 4 bases and J by 4 bases, with 10 bases between them. The CDR3 totals 14 residues.

This clonotype was counted many times. The chain uses TRBV28 and TRBJ2-2; 8 bases are a match to TRBD1. The CDR3 totals 15 residues. Germline-derived CDR1 and CDR2 are MDHEN and SYDVKM. With V trimmed by 7 bases and J by 0 bases, 4 bases remained unmatched. The CDR3 DNA is TGTGCCAGCAATACAGGGGGAACGAACACCGGGGAGCTGTTTTTT. Protein: CASNTGGTNTGELFF.